The rows below give T cell receptor beta chains drawn from one sample of a study of shared clonotypes between healthy human individuals. The method was immunoSEQ multiplex PCR; TCRdb's version includes in-frame clones alone and lacks a portion of them. The repertoire has about 820,000 clones, 80% to 95% of them found once; the top ten carry nearly 25%. The sequencing sample was made of naive CD8+ T cells sorted from blood. Source of these receptors: a man aged 30-40 years in good health. Both conserved end residues are trimmed from each CDR3. The order of the fields is D gene, J gene, V gene, CDR3 protein. A D gene is named only where the DNA matches it firmly.

D: TRBD2; J: TRBJ2-7; V: TRBV29-1; CDR3: SVEGVTGTTSGDYEQY
D: TRBD1; J: TRBJ2-7; V: TRBV27; CDR3: ASISYWSTGFNIYEQY
D: NA; J: TRBJ1-1; V: TRBV29-1; CDR3: SVVPEGLREAF
D: NA; J: TRBJ2-3; V: TRBV9; CDR3: ASSLSTDTQY
D: NA; J: TRBJ2-1; V: TRBV11-2; CDR3: ASSLDSGVGAYNEQF
D: NA; J: TRBJ1-4; V: TRBV7-6; CDR3: ASSLGGNEKLF
D: NA; J: TRBJ1-2; V: TRBV6-5; CDR3: ASSLTGPYGYT
D: NA; J: TRBJ1-4; V: TRBV6-1; CDR3: ASSSGREEEKLF
D: NA; J: TRBJ1-2; V: TRBV7-9; CDR3: ASSHEGGYT
D: NA; J: TRBJ2-2; V: TRBV4-2; CDR3: ASSQGLWTGELF
D: NA; J: TRBJ1-5; V: TRBV27; CDR3: ASSLGIPQPQH
D: NA; J: TRBJ1-1; V: TRBV2; CDR3: ASSENRVATEAF
D: NA; J: TRBJ2-7; V: TRBV11-2; CDR3: ASSLLGGNEQY
D: TRBD2; J: TRBJ2-3; V: TRBV11-2; CDR3: ASSSLTSGYTDTQY
D: NA; J: TRBJ2-1; V: TRBV27; CDR3: ASSDSGSPYNEQF
D: NA; J: TRBJ2-7; V: TRBV13; CDR3: ASSPKGAGHPEQY
D: TRBD2; J: TRBJ2-3; V: TRBV27; CDR3: ASKRPGRADTQY
D: TRBD1; J: TRBJ1-1; V: TRBV7-9; CDR3: ASSFRGRTEAF
D: NA; J: TRBJ1-1; V: TRBV11-2; CDR3: ASSSSGTGLWDTEAF
D: TRBD1; J: TRBJ2-7; V: TRBV27; CDR3: ASSPGTGVVGY
D: NA; J: TRBJ1-4; V: TRBV6-5; CDR3: ASSYSSGADSLF
D: NA; J: TRBJ2-4; V: TRBV7-2; CDR3: ASSPAAAPSIQY
D: TRBD1; J: TRBJ2-2; V: TRBV4-1; CDR3: ASSPRSRGLEELF
D: NA; J: TRBJ2-3; V: TRBV9; CDR3: ASSVVFNERGDTDTQY
D: TRBD2; J: TRBJ2-1; V: TRBV7-9; CDR3: ASSSLAGGLNEQF
D: NA; J: TRBJ2-1; V: TRBV29-1; CDR3: SVEDRQGVLNEQF
D: NA; J: TRBJ1-1; V: TRBV7-8; CDR3: ASSFGDMVTEAF
D: TRBD1; J: TRBJ2-7; V: TRBV6-6; CDR3: ASNSLLEGAGGEQY
D: NA; J: TRBJ2-7; V: TRBV28; CDR3: ASSSGREQY
D: NA; J: TRBJ2-7; V: TRBV7-8; CDR3: ASSDGTYEQY
D: NA; J: TRBJ2-5; V: TRBV18; CDR3: ASSPDERRDEGETQY
D: TRBD1; J: TRBJ2-2; V: TRBV7-9; CDR3: ASTIPTGGPAAGELF
D: NA; J: TRBJ2-7; V: TRBV11-2; CDR3: ASSPSGSYEQY
D: TRBD2; J: TRBJ2-1; V: TRBV5-4; CDR3: ASSLVLAGGSYNEQF
D: TRBD2; J: TRBJ2-1; V: TRBV5-6; CDR3: ASSLETSGTFYNEQF
D: NA; J: TRBJ2-2; V: TRBV15; CDR3: ATSRDSMGPNTGELF
D: TRBD2; J: TRBJ2-5; V: TRBV7-9; CDR3: ASSLDLREGRETQY
D: TRBD2; J: TRBJ2-7; V: TRBV29-1; CDR3: SVVPAGGPYEQY
D: NA; J: TRBJ2-2; V: TRBV27; CDR3: ASRGAYTGELF
D: TRBD2; J: TRBJ2-3; V: TRBV11-2; CDR3: ASSPRLAGPTDTQY
D: TRBD2; J: TRBJ2-1; V: TRBV9; CDR3: ASSIGLARYNEQF
D: TRBD2; J: TRBJ2-3; V: TRBV15; CDR3: ATSRTGTSGDTQY
D: NA; J: TRBJ2-1; V: TRBV29-1; CDR3: SVPQEVYNEQF
D: TRBD2; J: TRBJ2-7; V: TRBV4-3; CDR3: ASSQGPAGGNEQY
D: TRBD1; J: TRBJ1-2; V: TRBV28; CDR3: ASSPLLLTGTGGYT
D: NA; J: TRBJ2-1; V: TRBV6-6; CDR3: ASSYGANEQF
D: TRBD1; J: TRBJ2-7; V: TRBV5-5; CDR3: ASSYRQGADYEQY
D: TRBD2; J: TRBJ2-7; V: TRBV28; CDR3: ASSLGPPGLAGESYEQY
D: NA; J: TRBJ2-2; V: TRBV19; CDR3: ASSIASTTGELF
D: TRBD1; J: TRBJ2-7; V: TRBV5-1; CDR3: ASSFNKGTGTYEQY
D: TRBD1; J: TRBJ2-7; V: TRBV18; CDR3: ASSTTGILPYEQY
D: TRBD2; J: TRBJ2-3; V: TRBV2; CDR3: ASPTAASGRGGHTDTQY
D: TRBD1; J: TRBJ2-1; V: TRBV7-9; CDR3: ASSNDRGEQF
D: NA; J: TRBJ1-4; V: TRBV7-9; CDR3: ASSEGPEKLF
D: NA; J: TRBJ2-3; V: TRBV28; CDR3: ASSPRGLRDTQY
D: TRBD1; J: TRBJ1-1; V: TRBV14; CDR3: ASSQGDRGRLGAF
D: NA; J: TRBJ2-1; V: TRBV27; CDR3: ASSFVRIHNEQF
D: NA; J: TRBJ1-5; V: TRBV28; CDR3: ASSLGPTQPQH
D: TRBD1; J: TRBJ2-7; V: TRBV6-1; CDR3: ASSERQGYEQY
D: NA; J: TRBJ2-7; V: TRBV30; CDR3: AWSDGTYEQY